These 17 T cell receptor beta chains originate from one sample sequenced in a study of blood T cell repertoires in COVID-19 (TCRdb year 2020). The library was produced with the immunoSEQ multiplex PCR assay. TCRdb limited this immuneACCESS table to in-frame rearrangements with V and J called. A share of clones is missing; checked studies link under half to unresolved V genes, and the rest is unexplained. The sample records 200,000 to 250,000 clones, 83% of which are singletons. The ten largest clones capture 1.3% of the sample. Sequencing was carried out using peripheral blood. The receptors derive from a woman aged 25-40 years with COVID-19, enrolled during active disease.

The CDR3 reads CASRTSDRLNEKLFF. In nucleotides, the CDR3 is TGTGCCAGTAGGACATCGGACAGACTTAATGAAAAACTGTTTTTT. The chain combines TRBV19 with TRBJ1-4; maybe TRBD1 (6 bases). The CDR3 is 15 amino acids. Germline CDR1 LNHDA, CDR2 SQIVND (reference sequence). Trimming left V 6 bases short and J 4 bases short, with 15 bases between. The whole variable domain, remainder taken from reference TRBV19 and TRBJ1-4, is DGGITQSPKYLFRKEGQNVTLSCEQNLNHDAMYWYRQDPGQGLRLIYYSQIVNDFQKGDIAEGYSVSREKKESFPLTVTSAQKNPTAFYLCASRTSDRLNEKLFFGSGTQLSVL.

The chain couples TRBV5-1 to TRBJ1-4; 8 nucleotides match TRBD1. CDR1 and CDR2 from the germline V gene are SGHRS and YFSETQ. Trimming took 3 bases from V and 5 from J; bases not matched to a gene: 6. The CDR3 contains 15 residues. CDR3 DNA sequence: TGCGCCAGCAGCTCCGGACAGGGAAGGAATGAAAAACTGTTTTTT. Amino acid sequence: CASSSGQGRNEKLFF.

CDR3 protein: CSASTSGRNSYNEQFF. For the CDR3, the DNA is TGCAGTGCTAGTACTAGCGGGAGGAACTCCTACAATGAGCAGTTCTTC. The V and J genes are TRBV20-1 and TRBJ2-1; 12 bases line up with TRBD2. The length of the CDR3 is 16 residues. The germline V gene encodes CDR1 DFQATT and CDR2 SNEGSKA (reference sequence). After removal of 3 bases from V and 0 bases from J, the junction contained 3 bases not matched to a gene.

This rearrangement joins TRBV4-3 to TRBJ2-4, with 8 nucleotides matching TRBD1. CDR3 length: 17 amino acids. Germline values: CDR1 LGHNA, CDR2 YSLEER. V lost 0 bases to trimming and J lost 3 bases; unmatched junction nucleotides: 7. CDR3 in amino acids: CASSQDGQGRGKNIQYF. The DNA of the CDR3 is TGCGCCAGCAGCCAAGACGGACAGGGTAGAGGCAAAAACATTCAGTACTTC.

The genes are TRBV7-9 and TRBJ1-1; weak D call: TRBD1 (6 bases). Germline CDR1 SEHNR, CDR2 FQNEAQ (reference sequence). The V end was cut by 2 bases, the J end by 1 base, with 14 bases between. CDR3 size: 16 residues. In nucleotides, the CDR3 is TGTGCCAGCAGCTTAAATACAGGGTCGGCGAACACTGAAGCTTTCTTT. Its translation is CASSLNTGSANTEAFF. Filled out from reference TRBV7-9 and TRBJ1-1, the complete variable domain reads DTGVSQNPRHKITKRGQNVTFRCDPISEHNRLYWYRQTLGQGPEFLTYFQNEAQLEKSRLLSDRFSAERPKGSFSTLEIQRTEQGDSAMYLCASSLNTGSANTEAFFGQGTRLTVV.

V is TRBV11-2 and J is TRBJ2-7, with 10 bases lining up with TRBD1. After removal of 5 bases from V and 4 bases from J, the junction contained 5 bases not matched to a gene. The CDR3 length is 14 residues. Germline V gene sequence: CDR1 SGHAT, CDR2 FQNNGV. CDR3 sequence: CASSTGTGVYEQYF. In DNA, the CDR3 is TGTGCCAGCAGCACGGGGACAGGGGTGTACGAGCAGTACTTC.

The V gene is TRBV5-1, the J gene TRBJ2-1, with D possibly matching TRBD2 (6 bases). Deletions cut 0 bases from V and 3 bases from J, with 10 bases between. The germline CDR1 and CDR2 sequences are SGHRS and YFSETQ. The CDR3 is 15 amino acids. CDR3 residues: CASSLAPSVYNEQFF. The CDR3 DNA follows: TGCGCCAGCAGCTTGGCACCTAGCGTCTACAATGAGCAGTTCTTC.

This clone appeared a single time. This sequence joins TRBV27 and TRBJ1-2; D ambiguous. The CDR3 runs 13 residues. V was shortened by 3 bases and J by 8 bases, with 13 bases between the two germline ends. CDR1 is MNHEY, CDR2 SMNVEV, per germline (reference sequence). CDR3 in amino acids: CASSFEARNGYTF. CDR3 sequence (DNA): TGTGCCAGCAGTTTCGAGGCCCGCAACGGCTACACCTTC.

The chain joins TRBV6-6 to TRBJ1-5, with 9 bases aligning to TRBD1. Germline trimming cut 5 bases from V and 4 bases from J; bases unmatched to any gene: 9. The CDR3 has 16 residues. Germline CDR1 MNHNY, CDR2 SVGAGI (reference sequence). This CDR3 reads CASSGTQQGANQPQHF. The CDR3 region has the DNA TGTGCCAGCAGTGGAACGCAACAGGGGGCGAATCAGCCCCAGCATTTT.

This clone was observed a few times. The chain has TRBV7-2 and TRBJ1-1; TRBD1 agrees at 7 bases. V lost 5 bases and J lost 2; bases outside the gene matches: 5. The CDR3 is made up of 14 amino acids. Germline-derived CDR1 and CDR2 are SGHTA and FQGNSA. CDR3 nucleotide sequence: TGTGCCAGCAGCGAACAGGGGACAAACACTGAAGCTTTCTTT. Translated: CASSEQGTNTEAFF.

The chain employs TRBV27 and TRBJ1-5; D remains ambiguous. Germline values: CDR1 MNHEY, CDR2 SMNVEV (reference sequence). The CDR3 runs 14 residues. The V gene lost 2 bases and the J gene lost 8 bases, with 13 bases spanning the gap. Here the CDR3 DNA reads TGTGCCAGCAGTTTAACGGCGGCCTGGGAGCCCCAGCATTTT. As protein: CASSLTAAWEPQHF.

The chain carries TRBV19 and TRBJ1-1; D is perhaps TRBD1 (5 bases). V lost 2 bases to trimming and J lost 0 bases, with 7 bases between them. The CDR3 contains 14 residues. CDR1 is LNHDA, CDR2 SQIVND, per germline (reference sequence). This CDR3 reads CASSIPGMNTEAFF. In nucleotides, the CDR3 is TGTGCCAGTAGTATACCAGGGATGAACACTGAAGCTTTCTTT.

This sequence joins TRBV7-2 and TRBJ2-1; 8 nucleotides agree with TRBD2. Germline V CDR1 and CDR2: SGHTA, FQGNSA. After removal of 5 bases from V and 1 base from J, the junction contained 4 bases not matched to a gene. CDR3 size: 15 residues. CDR3 in amino acids: CASSPQRGSYNEQFF. CDR3 in DNA: TGTGCCAGCAGCCCTCAGCGGGGGTCCTACAATGAGCAGTTCTTC.

This chain joins TRBV7-9 and TRBJ1-1; 7 bases map to TRBD1. Looked up from germline, CDR1 is SEHNR and CDR2 is FQNEAQ (reference sequence). J was trimmed by 11 bases and V by 3 bases; bases with no gene match: 6. The CDR3 loop spans 12 amino acids. CDR3: CASSFHEGAAFF. The CDR3 DNA reads as TGTGCCAGCAGCTTTCACGAGGGGGCGGCTTTCTTT.

The V call is TRBV19, the J call TRBJ1-1, with unresolved D. CDR1 is LNHDA, CDR2 SQIVND, per germline (reference sequence). The CDR3 runs to 14 residues. The V end lost 6 bases, the J end lost 7 bases, and 18 bases lay between the germline ends. Written as DNA, the CDR3 is TGTGCCAGTAGCTTCTATCGGTCTAGAATTGAAGCTTTCTTT. Amino acid sequence: CASSFYRSRIEAFF. The variable domain in full, with the rest retrieved from reference TRBV19 and TRBJ1-1, is DGGITQSPKYLFRKEGQNVTLSCEQNLNHDAMYWYRQDPGQGLRLIYYSQIVNDFQKGDIAEGYSVSREKKESFPLTVTSAQKNPTAFYLCASSFYRSRIEAFFGQGTRLTVV.

The rearrangement uses TRBV4-3 and TRBJ2-2, with D hard to call. Germline loops: CDR1 LGHNA, CDR2 YSLEER. CDR3 length equals 14 residues. The V end was cut by 3 bases, the J end by 7 bases, with 12 bases between. In nucleotides, the CDR3 is TGCGCCAGCAGCCAGATCTATCAAGACGGGGAGCTGTTTTTT. Its protein product is CASSQIYQDGELFF.

This chain uses TRBV9 with TRBJ1-1; D gene unclear. This CDR3 region has 14 residues. With 4 bases removed from V and 1 base from J, the gap between germline ends came to 11 bases. Germline V CDR1 and CDR2: SGDLS, YYNGEE. The CDR3, as DNA: TGTGCCAGCAGCTCGGGATCGAAGAACACTGAAGCTTTCTTT. Its protein is CASSSGSKNTEAFF.